This TCR beta chain is from a study of a mutant IDH1 vaccine in newly diagnosed glioma. Study at large: Treated patients were roughly 62% male, around 40% female, mean age 40.4 years.

This clone turned up a few times. Its specificity is not known. The table came from immunoSEQ multiplex PCR; TCRdb's copy has only in-frame clones and leaves some out. The sample includes some 26,000 clones, 55% to 75% of them seen just once. The time point: week 11, during vaccination. Each dose delivered 300 ug of mutant IDH1 20-mer peptide subcutaneously with imiquimod. The CDR3 has 15 residues. From germline, CDR1 is LNHNV and CDR2 YYDKDF (reference sequence). Trimming took 3 bases from V and 3 from J; bases not matched to a gene: 3. V is TRBV15 and J is TRBJ1-5, with 9 bases that match TRBD1. The clonotype originates from a man aged 18 to 29 with glioma. Some clones in this sample may be carry-over from other donors' samples. Sequencing used peripheral blood mononuclear cells (PBMCs), obtained from a glioma patient whose treatment included an IDH1 peptide vaccine. Here the CDR3 reads CATSRDRGINQPQHF. In DNA form, the CDR3 reads TGTGCCACCAGCAGGGACAGGGGAATCAATCAGCCCCAGCATTTT.